This TCR beta chain comes out of a study of blood T cell repertoires in COVID-19. Study details: T cells, B-cell-depleted T cells, or PBMCs provided the cDNA or gDNA that served as material.

Original processing methods: Reference gene primers were amplified, and this amplification served to estimate nucleated cell counts. Generated by immunoSEQ multiplex PCR, the TCRdb table keeps only in-frame clones and is missing some. V, J and clone size reflect that table, while D and trimming were determined from the DNA. The sample records under 200,000 clones, 87% being singletons. Germline-derived CDR1 and CDR2 are SGHTS and YDEGEE. CDR3 length equals 12 residues. V lost 6 bases and J 4 bases, leaving 11 bases between the germline ends. The receptor was isolated from a woman aged 70-85 years with COVID-19, enrolled during active disease. The rearrangement uses TRBV5-8 and TRBJ2-7, with D possibly being TRBD1 (6 bases). Material for sequencing was peripheral blood. CDR3 amino acids: CASIRGIYEQYF. CDR3 in DNA: TGTGCCAGCATAAGGGGGATTTACGAGCAGTACTTC. Based on the CDR3 plus reference TRBV5-8 and TRBJ2-7, the full variable domain is EAGVTQSPTHLIKTRGQQATLRCSPISGHTSVYWYQQALGLGLQFLLWYDEGEERNRGNFPPRFSGRQFPNYSSELNVNALELEDSALYLCASIRGIYEQYFGPGTRLTVT.